This is a list of T cell receptor beta chains from one sample in a study of CD8 T cells in ankylosing spondylitis. From the 5' RACE reads, TCRdb called clonotypes with MiXCR, one entry per CDR3 protein. Among roughly 150,000 distinct CDR3 sequences listed, 9.8% were seen once. The sample was blood, either unsorted or a sorted T cell fraction (not recorded which). The receptors were sampled from a female donor with ankylosing spondylitis or in good health (not recorded which). CDR3s include the opening cysteine and the closing phenylalanine or tryptophan. Each record gives: J gene, V gene, clone size, D gene, CDR3 protein, CDR3 DNA. The D gene is left open where the match is weak. The size field is filled for only some rows; it gives once, few, many or a size class.

J: TRBJ1-2
V: TRBV12-3/TRBV12-4
size: many
D: NA
CDR3: CASSSPGPAYGYTF
DNA: TGTGCCAGCAGTTCGCCGGGACCCGCGTATGGCTACACCTTC

J: TRBJ2-3
V: TRBV27
size: few
D: TRBD2
CDR3: CATNSGTSNTDTQYF
DNA: TGTGCCACCAACAGTGGGACTAGTAACACAGATACGCAGTATTTT

J: TRBJ2-1
V: TRBV20-1
size: NA
D: NA
CDR3: CSARDTFRGYNEQFF
DNA: TGCAGTGCTAGAGATACGTTCCGGGGATACAATGAGCAGTTCTTC

J: TRBJ2-7
V: TRBV5-1
size: few
D: TRBD1
CDR3: CASSLGFVIWGQVIEQYF
DNA: TGCGCCAGCAGCTTGGGATTCGTCATCTGGGGACAGGTGATCGAGCAGTACTTC

J: TRBJ1-6
V: TRBV15
size: NA
D: TRBD1
CDR3: CATSSDREYSPLHF
DNA: TGTGCCACCAGCAGCGACAGGGAGTACTCACCCCTCCACTTT

J: TRBJ2-3
V: TRBV12-3/TRBV12-4
size: many
D: NA
CDR3: CASRPRDPFMDTQYF
DNA: TGTGCCAGCAGACCCCGCGACCCATTTATGGATACGCAGTATTTT

J: TRBJ1-3
V: TRBV3-1
size: many
D: NA
CDR3: CASRPKGGTGLNTIYF
DNA: TGTGCCAGCAGACCGAAGGGTGGAACAGGACTTAACACCATATATTTT

J: TRBJ1-1
V: TRBV6-2/TRBV6-3
size: few
D: NA
CDR3: CASSYNGQPEAFF
DNA: TGTGCCAGCAGTTACAACGGCCAACCTGAAGCTTTCTTT

J: TRBJ2-3
V: TRBV28
size: NA
D: NA
CDR3: CASAIQTSTDTQYF
DNA: TGTGCCAGCGCAATCCAGACTAGCACAGATACGCAGTATTTT

J: TRBJ2-3
V: TRBV12-3/TRBV12-4
size: NA
D: NA
CDR3: CASTRWGGGTDTQYF
DNA: TGTGCCAGCACCCGGTGGGGTGGGGGCACAGATACGCAGTATTTT

J: TRBJ2-7
V: TRBV7-6
size: few
D: NA
CDR3: CASSLGSPYYEQYF
DNA: TGTGCCAGCAGCTTAGGGAGCCCTTACTACGAGCAGTACTTC

J: TRBJ2-3
V: TRBV10-2
size: many
D: NA
CDR3: CASSESGADTQYF
DNA: TGCGCCAGCAGTGAGTCTGGGGCAGATACGCAGTATTTT

J: TRBJ2-2
V: TRBV24-1
size: many
D: NA
CDR3: CATSVSGTGELFF
DNA: TGTGCCACCAGTGTTTCGGGGACCGGGGAGCTGTTTTTT

J: TRBJ1-5
V: TRBV5-1
size: many
D: TRBD1
CDR3: CASSWGTGGSNQPQHF
DNA: TGCGCCAGCAGCTGGGGGACAGGGGGATCCAATCAGCCCCAGCATTTT

J: TRBJ1-5
V: TRBV5-5
size: many
D: NA
CDR3: CASSMGVSYQPQHF
DNA: TGTGCCAGCAGTATGGGGGTGTCCTATCAGCCCCAGCATTTT

J: TRBJ2-1
V: TRBV7-6
size: many
D: TRBD2
CDR3: CASSRGLGNEQFF
DNA: TGTGCCAGCAGCCGTGGACTAGGGAATGAGCAGTTCTTC

J: TRBJ2-1
V: TRBV28
size: NA
D: NA
CDR3: CASSFSRISSYNEQFF
DNA: TGTGCCAGCAGTTTCTCGAGAATTAGCTCCTACAATGAGCAGTTCTTC

J: TRBJ2-5
V: TRBV12-3/TRBV12-4
size: many
D: NA
CDR3: CASSSRGHFQETQYF
DNA: TGTGCCAGCAGTTCGCGGGGACATTTCCAAGAGACCCAGTACTTC

J: TRBJ1-1
V: TRBV27
size: NA
D: NA
CDR3: CASSYGFVAFF
DNA: TGTGCCAGCAGTTACGGTTTTGTAGCTTTCTTT

J: TRBJ1-1
V: TRBV7-9
size: many
D: NA
CDR3: CASSLEAGPLF
DNA: TGTGCCAGCAGCTTAGAAGCAGGGCCACTCTTT

J: TRBJ2-7
V: TRBV11-2
size: NA
D: NA
CDR3: CASSSLNEQYF
DNA: TGTGCCAGCAGCTCCTTGAACGAGCAGTACTTC

J: TRBJ1-4
V: TRBV2
size: few
D: NA
CDR3: CASSDPQINEKLFF
DNA: TGTGCCAGCAGTGATCCCCAGATTAATGAAAAACTGTTTTTT

J: TRBJ2-1
V: TRBV4-3
size: NA
D: TRBD1
CDR3: CASSQDWGRGYEQFF
DNA: TGCGCCAGCAGCCAAGATTGGGGCAGGGGGTATGAGCAGTTCTTC

J: TRBJ2-5
V: TRBV11-2
size: few
D: TRBD2
CDR3: CASSLGAGGTQYF
DNA: TGTGCCAGCAGCTTAGGAGCGGGGGGAACCCAGTACTTC

J: TRBJ1-1
V: TRBV4-3
size: many
D: NA
CDR3: CASSQGGSAEAFF
DNA: TGCGCCAGCAGCCAAGGTGGTAGTGCGGAAGCTTTCTTT

J: TRBJ2-7
V: TRBV30
size: NA
D: TRBD1
CDR3: CAWSVIGGVYEQYF
DNA: TGTGCCTGGAGTGTTATAGGGGGCGTTTACGAGCAGTACTTC

J: TRBJ2-7
V: TRBV7-2
size: NA
D: NA
CDR3: CASSFPSYEQYF
DNA: TGTGCCAGCAGCTTCCCTAGTTACGAGCAGTACTTC

J: TRBJ2-7
V: TRBV6-5
size: NA
D: TRBD2
CDR3: CASSYSGGVHEQYF
DNA: TGTGCCAGCAGTTACTCGGGAGGGGTCCACGAGCAGTACTTC

J: TRBJ1-6
V: TRBV11-2
size: few
D: NA
CDR3: CASSLDRSSSYNSPLHF
DNA: TGTGCCAGCAGCTTAGACAGATCTAGCTCCTATAATTCACCCCTCCACTTT

J: TRBJ2-5
V: TRBV9
size: NA
D: NA
CDR3: CASADSALETQYF
DNA: TGTGCCAGCGCCGATTCTGCCTTAGAGACCCAGTACTTC

J: TRBJ2-1
V: TRBV20-1
size: many
D: TRBD2
CDR3: CSASGLAGVGEQFF
DNA: TGCAGTGCCTCAGGACTAGCGGGAGTTGGTGAGCAGTTCTTC

J: TRBJ2-1
V: TRBV7-8
size: many
D: NA
CDR3: CASSLAGLHNEQFF
DNA: TGTGCCAGCAGCTTAGCGGGACTCCACAATGAGCAGTTCTTC

J: TRBJ2-7
V: TRBV29-1
size: many
D: NA
CDR3: CSVIPDMLSYEQYF
DNA: TGCAGCGTCATACCGGACATGCTCTCCTACGAGCAGTACTTC

J: TRBJ2-7
V: TRBV5-6
size: few
D: NA
CDR3: CASSVGVSSYEQYF
DNA: TGTGCCAGCAGCGTCGGGGTTTCCTCCTACGAGCAGTACTTC

J: TRBJ2-6
V: TRBV9
size: many
D: TRBD2
CDR3: CASSVKPTGGSGANVLTF
DNA: TGTGCCAGCAGCGTAAAACCTACGGGGGGCTCTGGGGCCAACGTCCTGACTTTC

J: TRBJ2-7
V: TRBV6-1
size: few
D: NA
CDR3: CASSEERDSGPFEQYF
DNA: TGTGCCAGCAGTGAAGAGAGGGATAGCGGACCCTTCGAGCAGTACTTC

J: TRBJ1-1
V: TRBV6-2/TRBV6-3
size: NA
D: TRBD1
CDR3: CASSYDRVVAEAFF
DNA: TGTGCCAGCAGTTACGACAGGGTTGTCGCTGAAGCTTTCTTT

J: TRBJ1-2
V: TRBV20-1
size: many
D: NA
CDR3: CSAVTTLGSNYGYTF
DNA: TGCAGTGCAGTTACAACCTTAGGGTCTAACTATGGCTACACCTTC

J: TRBJ2-1
V: TRBV20-1
size: NA
D: NA
CDR3: CSARTSRGPAYNEQFF
DNA: TGCAGTGCTAGAACGTCAAGGGGCCCAGCCTACAATGAGCAGTTCTTC

J: TRBJ2-3
V: TRBV24-1
size: many
D: NA
CDR3: CATSDSRGTVFSDTQYF
DNA: TGTGCCACCAGTGATTCTCGGGGGACAGTTTTCTCAGATACGCAGTATTTT

J: TRBJ1-6
V: TRBV4-3
size: NA
D: NA
CDR3: CASSQERGMRSPLHF
DNA: TGCGCCAGCAGCCAAGAAAGGGGAATGAGATCACCCCTCCACTTT

J: TRBJ2-2
V: TRBV12-3/TRBV12-4
size: few
D: TRBD2
CDR3: CASSLGAGGFGELFF
DNA: TGTGCCAGCAGTTTAGGAGCGGGGGGCTTCGGGGAGCTGTTTTTT

J: TRBJ2-5
V: TRBV7-6
size: few
D: TRBD2
CDR3: CASSFPLAGEYQETQYF
DNA: TGTGCCAGCAGCTTCCCTCTAGCGGGGGAATACCAAGAGACCCAGTACTTC

J: TRBJ2-2
V: TRBV10-3
size: NA
D: TRBD1
CDR3: CAISVLGTAQNTGELFF
DNA: TGTGCCATCAGTGTATTAGGGACAGCACAAAACACCGGGGAGCTGTTTTTT

J: TRBJ2-1
V: TRBV6-2/TRBV6-3
size: NA
D: TRBD2
CDR3: CASTGSFSGVPPGF
DNA: TGTGCCAGCACCGGAAGCTTTAGCGGGGTCCCCCCGGGCTTC